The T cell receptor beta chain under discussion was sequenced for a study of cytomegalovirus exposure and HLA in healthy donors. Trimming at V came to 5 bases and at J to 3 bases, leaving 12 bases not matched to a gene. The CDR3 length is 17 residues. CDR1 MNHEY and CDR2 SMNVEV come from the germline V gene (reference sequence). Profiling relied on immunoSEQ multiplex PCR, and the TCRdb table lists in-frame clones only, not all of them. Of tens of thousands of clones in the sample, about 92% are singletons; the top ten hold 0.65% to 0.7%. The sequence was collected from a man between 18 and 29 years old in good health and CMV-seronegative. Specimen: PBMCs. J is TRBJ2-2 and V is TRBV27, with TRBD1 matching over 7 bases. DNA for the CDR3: TGTGCCAGCAGTCCAATACGAGGGACAGCCTACACCGGGGAGCTGTTTTTT. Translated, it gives CASSPIRGTAYTGELFF.